A selection of T cell receptor beta chains follows, all from one sample in a study of OX40 agonist ivuxolimab in advanced cancers. The repertoire was sequenced with immunoSEQ multiplex PCR; TCRdb's copy has only in-frame clones and lacks some. The sample yields 60,000 to 65,000 clones, more than 75% seen once. The sequences come from CD4+ or CD8+ T cells sorted from blood, collected in a trial of the OX40 agonist ivuxolimab. These receptors were taken from an adult with an advanced solid tumor such as melanoma, head and neck, liver or kidney cancer. Both conserved end residues are part of each CDR3.

>TRBV30
CAWTTTGGNTEAFF
>TRBV5-4
CASSYNPRGEQYF
>TRBV28
CASLVGQGAGGYTF
>TRBV28
CASSTNSGSDTQYF
>TRBV27
CASSFSSGSNTGELFF
>TRBV10-3
CAIPGKYNYGYTF
>TRBV5-5
CASSLAQQQPQHF
>TRBV6-5
CASSPDRGGGYTF
>TRBV5-1
CASSLVGTANTGELFF
>TRBV7-9
CASSPYELHEQYF
>TRBV2
CASSEPLWTSGARGGETQYF
>TRBV19
CASSSRTDSYEQYF
>TRBV5-1
CASSLDTPGTGGSDTQYF
>TRBV11-2
CASSHTSGSGTSYEQYF
>TRBV2
CASSGEGGETQYF
>TRBV29-1
CIYDGGYGPQHF
>TRBV12-1
CASSIGTGENF
>TRBV28
CASSLPLGDEQYF
>TRBV7-2
CASSRQETQYF
>TRBV28
CASNPYGGGTQYF
>TRBV19
CASSTHRDSGGNTIYF
>TRBV5-1
CASSLGRGSDEKLFF
>TRBV12-1
CASSFKGIRSSYEQYF
>TRBV2
CASKGQPQETQYF
>TRBV2
CASSESWTSGYNEQFF
>TRBV30
CAWGQGTNEQFF
>TRBV6-5
CASSYSFGGLQETQYF
>TRBV21-1
CASSPGWRGTTEAFF
>TRBV15
CATSRELRGNTDTQYF
>TRBV5-5
CASSPYLGGTEAFF
>TRBV7-3
CASSLLGGTTYEQYF
>TRBV6-1
CASSGDSYGYTF
>TRBV9
CASSPPTGGIQYF
>TRBV7-8
CASSFGTPRLNIQYF
>TRBV2
CASSAGTAGEQYF
>TRBV5-4
CASSDSRAGNTGELFF
>TRBV4-1
CASSQGRIFRNEQFF
>TRBV11-3
CASSLSEGEQYF
>TRBV19
CASSMRNTDTQYF
>TRBV5-1
CARSQGGDTEAFF
>TRBV30
CAWSSGHNLNEQFF
>TRBV18
CASSPQEGGNEQFF
>TRBV5-4
CASSSGTGLREQYF